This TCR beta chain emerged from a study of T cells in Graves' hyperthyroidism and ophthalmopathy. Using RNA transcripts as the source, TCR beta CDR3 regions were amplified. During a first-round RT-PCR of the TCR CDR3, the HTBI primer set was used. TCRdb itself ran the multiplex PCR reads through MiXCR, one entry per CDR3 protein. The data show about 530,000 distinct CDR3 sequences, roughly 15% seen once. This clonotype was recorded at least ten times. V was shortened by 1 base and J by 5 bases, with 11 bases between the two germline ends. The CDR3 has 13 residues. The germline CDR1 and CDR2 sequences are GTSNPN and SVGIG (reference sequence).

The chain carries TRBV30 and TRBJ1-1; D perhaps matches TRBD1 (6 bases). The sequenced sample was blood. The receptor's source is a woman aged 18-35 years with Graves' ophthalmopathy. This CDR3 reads CAWSGGRATEAFF. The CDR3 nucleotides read TGTGCCTGGAGTGGGGGGCGAGCTACTGAAGCTTTCTTT.